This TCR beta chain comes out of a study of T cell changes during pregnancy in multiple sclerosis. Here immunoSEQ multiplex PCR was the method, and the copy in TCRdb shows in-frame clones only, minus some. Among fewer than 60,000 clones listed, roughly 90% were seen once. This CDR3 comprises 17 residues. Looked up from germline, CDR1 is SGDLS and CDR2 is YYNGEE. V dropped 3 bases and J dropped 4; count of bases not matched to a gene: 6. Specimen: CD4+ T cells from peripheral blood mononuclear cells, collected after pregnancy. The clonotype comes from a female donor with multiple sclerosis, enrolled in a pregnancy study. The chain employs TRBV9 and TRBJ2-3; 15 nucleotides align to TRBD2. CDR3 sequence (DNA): TGTGCCAGCAGCGCAAGGACTAGCGGGAGGGTCTCAGATACGCAGTATTTT. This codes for CASSARTSGRVSDTQYF.